The 26 T cell receptor beta chains below all came from one sample that was sequenced in a study of technical replicates of blood from a few donors. Assay: immunoSEQ multiplex PCR; the TCRdb copy retains only in-frame clones and omits some. This table has tens of thousands of clones, around nine tenths appearing once. Sequenced sample: PBMCs. The receptors derive from a human donor in good health. Some clones in this sample may be carry-over from other donors' samples.

The chain recombines TRBV7-9 with TRBJ2-5; 14 bases match TRBD2. CDR1 and CDR2 from the germline V gene are SEHNR and FQNEAQ (reference sequence). This CDR3 comprises 16 residues. V lost 5 bases and J lost 5; bases outside the gene matches: 7. CDR3: CASSPQGLAGVETQYF. DNA for the CDR3: TGTGCCAGCAGCCCTCAGGGACTAGCGGGAGTGGAGACCCAGTACTTC.

The V call is TRBV9, the J call TRBJ1-2; D ambiguous. Per germline, CDR1 SGDLS and CDR2 YYNGEE. The V end lost 4 bases, the J end lost 5 bases, and 12 bases lay between the germline ends. The CDR3 is 13 residues long. The chain's CDR3 is CASSPRDKYGYTF. CDR3 coding DNA: TGTGCCAGCAGCCCCCGGGATAAGTATGGCTACACCTTC.

This chain uses TRBV7-8 with TRBJ2-7; a possible D gene is TRBD2 (5 bases). V was cut by 3 bases and J by 3 bases, with 15 bases left in between. The CDR3 has 15 residues. Germline V gene data show CDR1 as SGHVS and CDR2 as FQNEAQ. The CDR3 spells CASSLADGGYYEQYF. CDR3 nucleotides: TGTGCCAGCAGCTTGGCTGACGGAGGATACTACGAGCAGTACTTC.

The rearrangement joins TRBV4-2 to TRBJ1-5, with 7 nucleotides matching TRBD1. Per the germline V gene, CDR1 is LGHNA and CDR2 is YNFKEQ. The CDR3 extends over 13 amino acids. With 1 base clipped from V and 10 bases from J, the junction kept 4 bases outside the gene matches. The CDR3 region is CASSQGSGGPQHF. The DNA for the CDR3 is TGTGCCAGCAGCCAAGGTTCAGGGGGACCCCAGCATTTT.

This clone was seen once. The chain is built from TRBV7-2 and TRBJ2-7, with D possibly matching TRBD2 (6 bases). The germline gives CDR1 SGHTA, CDR2 FQGNSA. This CDR3 has 14 amino acids. Trimming left V 6 bases short and J 0 bases short, with 12 bases between. In DNA form, the CDR3 reads TGTGCCAGCAGGCGGCGGGGCCTCTCCTACGAGCAGTACTTC. This gives the protein CASRRRGLSYEQYF.

This clone appeared a few times. The chain couples TRBV7-7 to TRBJ2-2; a weak D match, TRBD2 (6 bases). This CDR3 spans 14 amino acids. Germline V gene data show CDR1 as SSHAT and CDR2 as FNYEAQ (reference sequence). Trimming shortened V by 4 bases and J by 5 bases, and 11 bases separated the two germline ends. The DNA of the CDR3 is TGTGCCAGCAGCTCTAGCGACTGGACCGGGGAGCTGTTTTTT. This gives the protein CASSSSDWTGELFF.

V gene TRBV7-3 combines with J gene TRBJ2-1, with D possibly TRBD2 on 5 matching bases. Germline values: CDR1 SGHTA, CDR2 FQGTGA. The CDR3 has 15 residues. With 5 bases removed from V and 6 bases from J, the gap between germline ends came to 17 bases. This CDR3 reads CASSPEAAPGNEQFF. The CDR3 DNA reads as TGTGCCAGCAGCCCGGAGGCAGCCCCCGGCAATGAGCAGTTCTTC.

This clone was seen a single time. The chain has TRBV7-6 and TRBJ1-5; 12 bases match TRBD1. Germline V lookup: CDR1 SGHVS, CDR2 FNYEAQ. This CDR3 has 18 residues. Losses at the gene ends were 5 bases for V and 1 base for J; bases not matched to a gene: 9. In nucleotides, the CDR3 is TGTGCCAGCAGCCACCCGGGACAGGGGGCTTCGAGCAATCAGCCCCAGCATTTT. Its translation: CASSHPGQGASSNQPQHF.

The chain is built from TRBV4-2 and TRBJ1-1; TRBD1 agrees at 7 bases. Trimming removed 3 bases from V and 5 bases from J; junction bases left unmatched: 9. CDR3 length: 15 residues. Germline lookup yields CDR1 LGHNA and CDR2 YNFKEQ. The CDR3 coding sequence is TGTGCCAGCAGCCAGCAAACAGGGGCGGTAACTGAAGCTTTCTTT. This sequence encodes CASSQQTGAVTEAFF.

This sequence joins TRBV2 and TRBJ2-2; TRBD1 aligns across 10 bases. Trimming cost V 10 bases and J 3 bases; bases outside gene matches: 8. The CDR3 has 15 amino acids. Germline V gene lookup returns CDR1 SNHLY and CDR2 FYNNEI. Here the CDR3 reads CATGGGTGDTGELFF. CDR3 bases: TGTGCCACTGGAGGCGGGACAGGGGACACCGGGGAGCTGTTTTTT.

The V call is TRBV7-2, the J call TRBJ1-5; 7 bases match TRBD1. With 5 bases clipped from V and 4 bases from J, the junction kept 8 bases outside the gene matches. Germline V gives CDR1 SGHTA, CDR2 FQGNSA. CDR3 length: 15 residues. The CDR3 DNA reads TGTGCCAGCAGCGTCCAACGGGACAGAAATCAGCCCCAGCATTTT. It encodes CASSVQRDRNQPQHF.

DNA of the CDR3: TGTGCCAGCAGCCAAGGACCACACAGGGACACTGGAAACACCATATATTTT. It is translated as CASSQGPHRDTGNTIYF. This rearrangement joins TRBV4-2 to TRBJ1-3; D is perhaps TRBD1 (6 bases). The CDR3 spans 17 residues. Germline-derived CDR1 and CDR2 are LGHNA and YNFKEQ. The germline V and J ends were trimmed by 1 base and 2 bases, with 15 bases remaining between them.

This chain joins TRBV6-6 and TRBJ1-2; a possible D gene is TRBD1 (5 bases). Germline CDR1 is MNHNY and CDR2 is SVGAGI (reference sequence). This CDR3 spans 11 amino acids. V was trimmed by 11 bases and J by 8 bases, leaving 15 bases between them. CDR3 in amino acids: CAAFGGSGYTF. The CDR3 coding sequence is TGTGCCGCGTTCGGGGGGAGCGGCTACACCTTC.

The J gene is TRBJ1-3, the V gene TRBV7-2; maybe TRBD1 (5 bases). Trimming stripped 1 base from V and 1 base from J, with 8 bases between. The length of the CDR3 is 15 residues. CDR1 and CDR2 from the germline V gene are SGHTA and FQGNSA. The CDR3 loop reads CASSLGGASGNTIYF. In nucleotides, the CDR3 is TGTGCCAGCAGCTTAGGCGGGGCTTCTGGAAACACCATATATTTT.

This clone was counted a single time. This chain joins TRBV10-3 and TRBJ2-3, with 9 bases identical to TRBD1. Looked up from germline, CDR1 is ENHRY and CDR2 is SYGVKD. This CDR3 has 18 residues. V shed 0 bases and J 1 base; nucleotides not matched to a gene: 8. The CDR3 spells CAISESIPGTGRTDTQYF. In DNA form, the CDR3 reads TGTGCCATCAGTGAGTCGATCCCCGGGACAGGGCGCACAGATACGCAGTATTTT.

The chain's CDR3 is CASSELWNTEAFF. The CDR3 DNA sequence: TGTGCCAGCAGTGAACTGTGGAACACTGAAGCTTTCTTT. The chain carries TRBV25-1 and TRBJ1-1; no clear D gene. There are 13 residues in the CDR3. The V end was cut by 2 bases, the J end by 1 base, with 5 bases between. CDR1 is MGHDK, CDR2 SYGVNS, per germline.

The chain recombines TRBV5-1 with TRBJ1-4; D call uncertain. Trimming left V 2 bases short and J 5 bases short, with 22 bases between. Per germline, CDR1 SGHRS and CDR2 YFSETQ. This CDR3 has 18 residues. CDR3: CASSLISLAGGSNEKLFF. The CDR3 nucleotides read TGCGCCAGCAGCTTAATAAGCTTGGCAGGAGGGTCGAATGAAAAACTGTTTTTT.

The J gene is TRBJ2-1, the V gene TRBV4-1; TRBD1 matches 7 bases. The CDR3 covers 13 residues. The J segment lost 9 bases and the V segment lost 3 bases, leaving 5 bases of the junction unmatched. Germline CDR1 and CDR2: MGHRA and YSYEKL. The CDR3 DNA sequence: TGCGCCAGCAGCCAGCACACAGGGGCTGAGCAGTTCTTC. This encodes CASSQHTGAEQFF.

V usage is TRBV2 and J usage is TRBJ1-1; the D is unclear. CDR3 length: 15 amino acids. Germline lookup yields CDR1 SNHLY and CDR2 FYNNEI. Deletions cut 7 bases from V and 5 bases from J, with 20 bases between. The CDR3 region is CASTISRGGRTEAFF. In DNA form, the CDR3 reads TGTGCCAGCACAATAAGCCGGGGAGGAAGGACTGAAGCTTTCTTT.

The chain is built from TRBV20-1 and TRBJ2-5, with D unresolved. With 5 bases removed from V and 6 bases from J, the gap between germline ends came to 10 bases. The CDR3 is 11 residues long. Germline assignment: CDR1 DFQATT and CDR2 SNEGSKA (reference sequence). CDR3 sequence reads: CSAPFVKTQYF. As DNA, the CDR3 is TGCAGTGCTCCTTTTGTAAAGACCCAGTACTTC.

The gene calls are TRBV30 and TRBJ2-1, with 11 bases that match TRBD2. The CDR3 is made up of 15 amino acids. With V trimmed by 5 bases and J by 5 bases, 8 bases remained unmatched. Germline V gene sequence: CDR1 GTSNPN, CDR2 SVGIG (reference sequence). The CDR3 region has the DNA TGTGCCTGGGGTGAGGGGACTAGCGGTAACAATGAGCAGTTCTTC. It is translated as CAWGEGTSGNNEQFF.

The V call is TRBV5-6, the J call TRBJ1-2; 10 bases map to TRBD1. This CDR3 region has 15 residues. Per germline, CDR1 SGHDT and CDR2 YYEEEE. J was trimmed by 2 bases and V by 4 bases; bases with no gene match: 5. CDR3 residues: CASSGRDRGNYGYTF. CDR3 sequence (DNA): TGTGCCAGCAGCGGTCGGGACAGGGGCAACTATGGCTACACCTTC.

The chain carries TRBV30 and TRBJ2-7, with 7 positions matching TRBD2. This CDR3 comprises 15 residues. Germline lookup yields CDR1 GTSNPN and CDR2 SVGIG (reference sequence). Unmatched junction bases numbered 5, after V lost 0 bases and J lost 0 bases. The CDR3 sequence: CAWSVRGSLSYEQYF. The CDR3 coding sequence is TGTGCCTGGAGTGTACGCGGGAGCCTCTCCTACGAGCAGTACTTC.

The chain uses TRBV6-1 and TRBJ1-4, with 9 positions matching TRBD1. The V gene end was trimmed by 5 bases and the J gene end by 5 bases; junction bases not matched to a gene: 6. Germline V CDR1 and CDR2: MNHNS, SASEGT. The CDR3 has 15 amino acids. This CDR3 reads CASSTNRGLNEKLFF. CDR3 DNA sequence: TGTGCCAGCAGTACTAACAGGGGGCTAAATGAAAAACTGTTTTTT.

The chain couples TRBV5-1 to TRBJ2-3; TRBD1 matches at 9 bases. V dropped 4 bases and J dropped 2; count of bases not matched to a gene: 5. The germline gives CDR1 SGHRS, CDR2 YFSETQ. The CDR3 runs 15 residues. The CDR3 loop is CASSPRTGATDTQYF. As DNA, the CDR3 is TGCGCCAGCAGCCCGAGGACAGGGGCCACAGATACGCAGTATTTT.

This CDR3 reads CASTLGQTYNSPLHF. Here the CDR3 DNA reads TGTGCCAGCACCTTAGGACAGACTTATAATTCACCCCTCCACTTT. This chain links TRBV6-1 with TRBJ1-6, with TRBD1 as a possible D gene (6 bases). The ends were cut back, 7 bases at V and 4 bases at J, with 14 bases in the middle. CDR3 length: 15 amino acids. Germline lookup yields CDR1 MNHNS and CDR2 SASEGT.